A single sample gave rise to the 7 T cell receptor beta chains below, sequenced in a study of T cell responses to AZD1222 COVID-19 vaccine. Here immunoSEQ multiplex PCR was the method, and the copy in TCRdb shows in-frame clones only, minus some. Found here are fewer than 120,000 clones, roughly 92% of them singletons; the top ten hold 2% to 2.5%. Material: peripheral blood, obtained 28 days after the second AZD1222 dose. These TCRs come from an adult who received the AZD1222 COVID-19 vaccine.

The chain combines TRBV10-2 with TRBJ1-4; possible D gene TRBD1, 6 bases. Trimming removed 1 base from V and 0 bases from J, with 12 bases in between. The CDR3 contains 17 residues. CDR1 and CDR2 (germline): WSHSY, SAAADI. The CDR3: CASSELTGPATNEKLFF. As DNA, the CDR3 is TGCGCCAGCAGTGAGTTGACAGGCCCCGCAACTAATGAAAAACTGTTTTTT.

This clone occurred once. The rearrangement joins TRBV7-8 to TRBJ1-5; D unclear. The germline CDR1 and CDR2 sequences are SGHVS and FQNEAQ. This CDR3 spans 13 amino acids. The V end was cut by 3 bases, the J end by 6 bases, with 9 bases between. The CDR3 coding sequence is TGTGCCAGCAGCTTCCTTAAAGGTCAGCCCCAGCATTTT. This codes for CASSFLKGQPQHF. The full variable domain, rest sourced from reference TRBV7-8 and TRBJ1-5, is GAGVSQSPRYKVAKRGQDVALRCDPISGHVSLFWYQQALGQGPEFLTYFQNEAQLDKSGLPSDRFFAERPEGSVSTLKIQRTQQEDSAVYLCASSFLKGQPQHFGDGTRLSIL.

V usage is TRBV5-1 and J usage is TRBJ1-6; D is possibly TRBD1 (5 bases). Between the trimmed V and J ends, which lost 2 bases and 8 bases, there was a span of 11 bases. Germline lookup yields CDR1 SGHRS and CDR2 YFSETQ. This CDR3 comprises 14 residues. CDR3 region: CASSFQQDDSPLHF. The CDR3, as DNA: TGCGCCAGCAGCTTCCAACAGGATGATTCACCCCTCCACTTT.

The rearrangement uses TRBV12-5 and TRBJ2-3; 7 bases agree with TRBD1. The V and J ends lost 9 bases and 1 base, in that order; junction bases with no gene match: 4. This CDR3 is 13 amino acids long. Germline V CDR1 and CDR2: LGHNT, FRNRAP. The CDR3 DNA reads as TGTGCTAGCACCGGACAGGGCACAGATACGCAGTATTTT. Translating it yields CASTGQGTDTQYF.

The rearrangement links TRBV19 to TRBJ2-1; 7 nucleotides align to TRBD2. The CDR3 has 12 amino acids. CDR1 is LNHDA, CDR2 SQIVND, per germline (reference sequence). The V gene end was trimmed by 1 base and the J gene end by 9 bases; junction bases not matched to a gene: 0. In DNA, the CDR3 is TGTGCCAGTAGTATAGGGGGGGGTGAGCAGTTCTTC. Encoded protein: CASSIGGGEQFF.

The chain joins TRBV28 to TRBJ1-1; no definite D call. Germline CDR1 MDHEN, CDR2 SYDVKM. CDR3 length: 12 amino acids. Trimming pared 3 bases from V and 11 bases from J, leaving 13 bases between. In nucleotides, the CDR3 is TGTGCCAGCAGTTTTGTCAGCAAGCGGGCTTTCTTT. This encodes CASSFVSKRAFF.

CDR3 nucleotide sequence: TGTGCCAGCAGCCCTAGGCGGGGCGGGGGGGCCCAAGATACGCAGTATTTT. Translation gives CASSPRRGGGAQDTQYF. This chain joins TRBV11-2 and TRBJ2-3; 9 nucleotides agree with TRBD2. Germline lookup yields CDR1 SGHAT and CDR2 FQNNGV. V lost 5 bases and J lost 5; bases outside the gene matches: 14. CDR3 length: 17 amino acids.